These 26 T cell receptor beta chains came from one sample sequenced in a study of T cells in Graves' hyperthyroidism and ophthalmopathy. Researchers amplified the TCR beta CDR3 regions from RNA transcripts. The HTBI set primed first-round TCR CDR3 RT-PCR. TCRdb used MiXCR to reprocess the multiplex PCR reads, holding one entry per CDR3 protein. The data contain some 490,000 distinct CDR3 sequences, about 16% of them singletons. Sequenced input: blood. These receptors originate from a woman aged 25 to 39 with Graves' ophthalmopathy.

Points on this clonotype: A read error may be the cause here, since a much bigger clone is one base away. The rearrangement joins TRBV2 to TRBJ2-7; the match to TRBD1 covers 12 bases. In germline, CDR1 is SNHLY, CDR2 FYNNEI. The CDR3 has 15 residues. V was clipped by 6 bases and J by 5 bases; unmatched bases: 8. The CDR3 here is CASRGDRGLRDEQYF. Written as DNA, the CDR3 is TGTGCCAGCAGAGGGGACAGGGGGCTTCGGGACGAGCAGTACTTC.

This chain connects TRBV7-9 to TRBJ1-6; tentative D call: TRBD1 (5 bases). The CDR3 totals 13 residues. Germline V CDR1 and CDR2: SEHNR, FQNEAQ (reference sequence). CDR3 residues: CVGVGANNSPLHF. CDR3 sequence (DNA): TGTGTTGGGGTTGGGGCTAATAATTCACCCCTCCACTTT.

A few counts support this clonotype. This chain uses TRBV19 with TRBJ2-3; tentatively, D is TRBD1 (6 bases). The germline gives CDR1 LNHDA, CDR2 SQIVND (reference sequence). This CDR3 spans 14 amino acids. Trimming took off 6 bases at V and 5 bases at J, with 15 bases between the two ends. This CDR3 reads CASSLATQGDTQYF. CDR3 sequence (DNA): TGTGCCAGTAGCCTCGCGACACAGGGAGATACGCAGTATTTT.

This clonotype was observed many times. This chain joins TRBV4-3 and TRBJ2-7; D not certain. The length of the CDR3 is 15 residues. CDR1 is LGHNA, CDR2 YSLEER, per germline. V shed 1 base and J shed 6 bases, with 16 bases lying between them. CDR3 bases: TGCGCCAGCAGCCAAGCTATCGACCGGCGTTCCGAGCAGTACTTC. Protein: CASSQAIDRRSEQYF.

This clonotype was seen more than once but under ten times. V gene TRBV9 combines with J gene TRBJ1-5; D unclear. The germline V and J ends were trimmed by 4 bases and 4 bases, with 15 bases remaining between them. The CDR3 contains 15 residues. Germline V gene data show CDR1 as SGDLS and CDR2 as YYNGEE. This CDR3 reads CASSPLAEPNQPQHF. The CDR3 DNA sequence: TGTGCCAGCAGCCCCTTGGCAGAGCCTAATCAGCCCCAGCATTTT.

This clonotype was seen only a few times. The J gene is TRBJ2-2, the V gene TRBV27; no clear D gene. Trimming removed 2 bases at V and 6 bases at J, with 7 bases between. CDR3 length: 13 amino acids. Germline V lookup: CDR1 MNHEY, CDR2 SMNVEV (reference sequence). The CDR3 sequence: CASSLEPAGELFF. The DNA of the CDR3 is TGTGCCAGCAGTTTAGAGCCGGCCGGGGAGCTGTTTTTT.

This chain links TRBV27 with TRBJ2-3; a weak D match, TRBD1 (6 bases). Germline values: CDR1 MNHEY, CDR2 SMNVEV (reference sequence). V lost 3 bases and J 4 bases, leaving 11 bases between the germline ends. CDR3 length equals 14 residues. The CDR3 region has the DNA TGTGCCAGCAGTTTGGCAGGGGCCGCAGATACGCAGTATTTT. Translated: CASSLAGAADTQYF.

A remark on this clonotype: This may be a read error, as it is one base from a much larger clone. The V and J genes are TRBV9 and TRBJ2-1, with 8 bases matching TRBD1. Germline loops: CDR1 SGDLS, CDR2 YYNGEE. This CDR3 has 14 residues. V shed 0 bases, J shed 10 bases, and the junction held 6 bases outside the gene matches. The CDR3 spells CASSVEQGGYEQFF. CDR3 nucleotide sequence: TGTGCCAGCAGCGTAGAACAGGGGGGTTACGAGCAGTTCTTC.

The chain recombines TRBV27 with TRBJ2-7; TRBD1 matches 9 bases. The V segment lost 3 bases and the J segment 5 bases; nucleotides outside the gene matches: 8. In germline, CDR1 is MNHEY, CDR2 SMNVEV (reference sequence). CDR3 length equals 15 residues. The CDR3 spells CASSFKGTGYNEQYF. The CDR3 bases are TGTGCCAGCAGTTTTAAAGGGACAGGGTACAACGAGCAGTACTTC.

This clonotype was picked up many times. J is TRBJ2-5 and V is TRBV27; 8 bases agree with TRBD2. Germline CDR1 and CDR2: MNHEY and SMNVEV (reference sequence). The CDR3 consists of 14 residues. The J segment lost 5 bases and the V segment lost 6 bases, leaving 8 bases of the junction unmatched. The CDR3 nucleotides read TGTGCCAGCAGCCCCCCGGGAGGGATGGAGACCCAGTACTTC. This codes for CASSPPGGMETQYF.

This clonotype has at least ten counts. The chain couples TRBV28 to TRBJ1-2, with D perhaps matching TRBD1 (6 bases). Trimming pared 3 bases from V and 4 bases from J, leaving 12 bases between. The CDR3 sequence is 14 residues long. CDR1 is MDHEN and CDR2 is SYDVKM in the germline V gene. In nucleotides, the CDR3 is TGTGCCAGCAGTTTGGGGGCAAGAGGCTATGGCTACACCTTC. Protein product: CASSLGARGYGYTF.

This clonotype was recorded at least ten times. In DNA, the CDR3 is TGCAGCGTTGAAGGGGAAGGGGTTCGCGGTGAGCAGTTCTTC. Amino acid sequence: CSVEGEGVRGEQFF. The J gene is TRBJ2-1, the V gene TRBV29-1, with D possibly being TRBD1 (5 bases). Looked up from germline, CDR1 is SQVTM and CDR2 is ANQGSEA. The germline V and J ends were trimmed by 1 base and 9 bases, with 16 bases remaining between them. This CDR3 region has 14 residues.

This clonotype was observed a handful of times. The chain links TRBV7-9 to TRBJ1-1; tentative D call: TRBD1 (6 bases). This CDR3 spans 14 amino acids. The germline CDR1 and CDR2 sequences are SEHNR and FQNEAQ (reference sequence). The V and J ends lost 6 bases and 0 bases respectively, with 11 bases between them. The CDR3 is CASRIQGMNTEAFF. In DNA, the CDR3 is TGTGCCAGCAGGATACAGGGAATGAACACTGAAGCTTTCTTT.

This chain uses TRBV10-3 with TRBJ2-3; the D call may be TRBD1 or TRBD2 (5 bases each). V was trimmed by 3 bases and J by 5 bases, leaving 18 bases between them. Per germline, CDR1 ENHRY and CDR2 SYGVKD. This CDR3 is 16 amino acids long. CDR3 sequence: CAISDVHRERGDTQYF. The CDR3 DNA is TGTGCCATCAGTGATGTTCACCGAGAGAGGGGAGATACGCAGTATTTT.

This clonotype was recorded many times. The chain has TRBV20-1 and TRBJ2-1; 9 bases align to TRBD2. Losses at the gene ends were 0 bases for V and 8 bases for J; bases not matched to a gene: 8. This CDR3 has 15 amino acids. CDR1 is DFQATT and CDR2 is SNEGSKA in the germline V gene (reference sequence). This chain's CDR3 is CSARDFAGGPDEQFF. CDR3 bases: TGCAGTGCTAGAGATTTCGCGGGAGGGCCTGATGAGCAGTTCTTC.

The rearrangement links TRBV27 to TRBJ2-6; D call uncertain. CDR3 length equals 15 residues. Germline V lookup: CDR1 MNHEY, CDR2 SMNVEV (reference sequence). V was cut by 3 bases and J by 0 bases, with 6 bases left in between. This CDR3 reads CASSLGHSGANVLTF. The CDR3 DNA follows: TGTGCCAGCAGTTTGGGTCACTCTGGGGCCAACGTCCTGACTTTC.

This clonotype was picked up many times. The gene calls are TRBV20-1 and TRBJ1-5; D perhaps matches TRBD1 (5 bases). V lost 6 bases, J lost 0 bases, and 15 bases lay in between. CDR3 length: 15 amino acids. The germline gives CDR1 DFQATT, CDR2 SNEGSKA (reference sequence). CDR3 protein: CSAKDIRDSNQPQHF. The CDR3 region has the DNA TGCAGTGCAAAAGACATCAGGGATAGCAATCAGCCCCAGCATTTT.

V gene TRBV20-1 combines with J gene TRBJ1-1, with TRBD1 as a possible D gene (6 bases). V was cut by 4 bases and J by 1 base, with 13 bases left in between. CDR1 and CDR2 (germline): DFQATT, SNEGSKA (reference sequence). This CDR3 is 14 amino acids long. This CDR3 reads CSATRGGKNTEAFF. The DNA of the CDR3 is TGCAGTGCTACAAGAGGGGGGAAGAACACTGAAGCTTTCTTT.

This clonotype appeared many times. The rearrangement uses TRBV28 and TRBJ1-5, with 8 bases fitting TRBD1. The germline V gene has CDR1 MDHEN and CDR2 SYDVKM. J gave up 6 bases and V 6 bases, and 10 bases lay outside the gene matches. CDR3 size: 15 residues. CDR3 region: CASSHDRGAGQPQHF. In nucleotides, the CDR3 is TGTGCCAGCAGCCATGACAGGGGAGCTGGTCAGCCCCAGCATTTT.

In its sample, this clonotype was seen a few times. The CDR3 DNA reads as TGTGCCACCCGACGGGACGCATACAATGAGCAGTTCTTC. Encoded protein: CATRRDAYNEQFF. The chain recombines TRBV6-4 with TRBJ2-1, with D perhaps assigned TRBD1 or TRBD2 (5 bases each). Germline-derived CDR1 and CDR2 are MRHNA and SNTAGT. V lost 10 bases to trimming and J lost 4 bases, with 14 bases between them. The CDR3 runs 13 residues.

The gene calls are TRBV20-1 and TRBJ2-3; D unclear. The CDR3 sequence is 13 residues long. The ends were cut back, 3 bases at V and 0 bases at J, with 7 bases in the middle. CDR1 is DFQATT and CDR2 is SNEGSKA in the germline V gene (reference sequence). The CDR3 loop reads CSARSPSTDTQYF. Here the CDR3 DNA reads TGCAGTGCTAGGTCCCCTAGCACAGATACGCAGTATTTT.

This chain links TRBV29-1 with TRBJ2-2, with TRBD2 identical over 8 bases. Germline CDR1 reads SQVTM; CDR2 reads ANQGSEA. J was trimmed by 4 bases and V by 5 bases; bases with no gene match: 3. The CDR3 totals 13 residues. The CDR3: CSVSSGSTGELFF. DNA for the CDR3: TGCAGCGTTTCAAGCGGGAGCACCGGGGAGCTGTTTTTT.

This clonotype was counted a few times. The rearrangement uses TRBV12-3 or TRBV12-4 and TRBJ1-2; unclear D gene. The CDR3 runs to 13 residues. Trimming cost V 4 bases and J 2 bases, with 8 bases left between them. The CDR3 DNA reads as TGTGCCAGCAGTTCGGGTCTGAACTATGGCTACACCTTC. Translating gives CASSSGLNYGYTF.

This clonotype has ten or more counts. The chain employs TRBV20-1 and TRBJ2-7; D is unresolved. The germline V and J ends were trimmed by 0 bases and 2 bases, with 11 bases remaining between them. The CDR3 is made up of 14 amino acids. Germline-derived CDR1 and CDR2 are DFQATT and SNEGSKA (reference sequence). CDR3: CSARDSRSPYEQYF. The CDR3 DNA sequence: TGCAGTGCTAGAGATAGTCGCAGTCCCTACGAGCAGTACTTC.

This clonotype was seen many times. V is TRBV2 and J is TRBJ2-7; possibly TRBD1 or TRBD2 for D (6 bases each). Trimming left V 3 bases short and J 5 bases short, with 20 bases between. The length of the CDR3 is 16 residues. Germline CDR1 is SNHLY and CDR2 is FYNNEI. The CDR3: CASSDLKLTRDNEQYF. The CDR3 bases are TGTGCCAGCAGTGACCTCAAACTGACTAGGGACAACGAGCAGTACTTC.

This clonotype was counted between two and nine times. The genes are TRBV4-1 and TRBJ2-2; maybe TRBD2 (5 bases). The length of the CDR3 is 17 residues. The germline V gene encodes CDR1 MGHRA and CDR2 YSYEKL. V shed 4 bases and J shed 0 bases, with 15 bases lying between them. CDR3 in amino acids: CASSRLTRTPNTGELFF. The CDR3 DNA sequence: TGCGCCAGCAGCCGATTAACGCGGACTCCGAACACCGGGGAGCTGTTTTTT.